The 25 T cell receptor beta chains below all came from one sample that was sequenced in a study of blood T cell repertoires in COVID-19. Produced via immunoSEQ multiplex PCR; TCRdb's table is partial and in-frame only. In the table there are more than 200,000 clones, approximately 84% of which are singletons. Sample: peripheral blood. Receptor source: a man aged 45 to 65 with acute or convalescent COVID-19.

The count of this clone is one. The CDR3 coding sequence is TGTGCCGGGACCGGGACAGGATATGGCTACACCTTC. Translation: CAGTGTGYGYTF. J is TRBJ1-2 and V is TRBV6-5, with 8 bases fitting TRBD1. Germline loops: CDR1 MNHEY, CDR2 SVGAGI. J was trimmed by 5 bases and V by 11 bases; bases with no gene match: 7. This CDR3 is 12 amino acids long.

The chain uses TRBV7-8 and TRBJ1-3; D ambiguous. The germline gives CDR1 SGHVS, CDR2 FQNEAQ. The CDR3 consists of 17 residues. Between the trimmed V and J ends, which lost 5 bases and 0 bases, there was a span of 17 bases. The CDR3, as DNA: TGTGCCAGCAGCCACCAGCGGACGGGTTTCTCTGGAAACACCATATATTTT. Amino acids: CASSHQRTGFSGNTIYF.

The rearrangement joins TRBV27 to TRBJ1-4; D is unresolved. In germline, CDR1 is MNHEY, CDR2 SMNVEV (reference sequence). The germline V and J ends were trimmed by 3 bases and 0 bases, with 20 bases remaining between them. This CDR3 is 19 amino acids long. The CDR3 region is CASSFKTAGGDATNEKLFF. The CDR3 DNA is TGTGCCAGCAGTTTCAAAACGGCAGGAGGAGATGCAACTAATGAAAAACTGTTTTTT.

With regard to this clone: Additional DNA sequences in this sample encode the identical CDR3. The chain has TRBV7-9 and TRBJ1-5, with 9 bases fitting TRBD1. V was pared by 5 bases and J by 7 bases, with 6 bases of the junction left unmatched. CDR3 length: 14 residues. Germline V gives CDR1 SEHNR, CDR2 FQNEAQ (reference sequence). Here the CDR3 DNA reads TGTGCCAGCAGCCTGGGACAGGGAGGACAGCCCCAGCATTTT. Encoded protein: CASSLGQGGQPQHF.

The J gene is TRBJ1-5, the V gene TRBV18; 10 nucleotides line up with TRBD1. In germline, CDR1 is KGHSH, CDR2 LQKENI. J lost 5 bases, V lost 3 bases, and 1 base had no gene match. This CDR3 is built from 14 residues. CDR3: CASSPTGGDQPQHF. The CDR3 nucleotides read TGTGCCAGCTCACCGACAGGGGGCGATCAGCCCCAGCATTTT.

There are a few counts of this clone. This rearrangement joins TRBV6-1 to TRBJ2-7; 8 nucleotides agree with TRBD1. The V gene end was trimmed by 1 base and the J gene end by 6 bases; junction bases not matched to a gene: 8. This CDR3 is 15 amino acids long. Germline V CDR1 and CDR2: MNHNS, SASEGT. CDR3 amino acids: CASSEVTGAGGEQYF. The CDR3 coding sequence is TGTGCCAGCAGTGAAGTGACAGGGGCAGGCGGCGAGCAGTACTTC.

The CDR3 loop reads CASSPVVGQMETQYF. DNA for the CDR3: TGTGCCAGCAGCCCAGTCGTGGGGCAGATGGAGACCCAGTACTTC. The J gene is TRBJ2-5, the V gene TRBV7-6, with a weak D call TRBD1 (5 bases). V lost 5 bases to trimming and J lost 5 bases, with 18 bases between them. Per the germline V gene, CDR1 is SGHVS and CDR2 is FNYEAQ. There are 15 residues in the CDR3.

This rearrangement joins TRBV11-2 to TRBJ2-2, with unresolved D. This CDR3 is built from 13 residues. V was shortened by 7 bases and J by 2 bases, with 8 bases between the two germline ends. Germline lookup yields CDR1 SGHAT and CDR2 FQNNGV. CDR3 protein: CASIYRNTGELFF. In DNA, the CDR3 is TGTGCCAGCATATACAGAAACACCGGGGAGCTGTTTTTT.

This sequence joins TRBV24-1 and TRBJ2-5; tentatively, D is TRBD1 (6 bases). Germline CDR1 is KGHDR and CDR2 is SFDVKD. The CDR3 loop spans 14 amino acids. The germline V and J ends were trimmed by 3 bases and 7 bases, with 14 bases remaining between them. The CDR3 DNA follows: TGTGCCACCAGTGATCCGAGGGGGAGTGGGACCCAGTACTTC. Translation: CATSDPRGSGTQYF.

This chain's CDR3 is CASSLSTTSPDTQYF. The CDR3 region has the DNA TGTGCCAGCAGTCTATCGACGACTAGCCCAGATACGCAGTATTTT. V usage is TRBV7-9 and J usage is TRBJ2-3; the match to TRBD2 covers 7 bases. Losses at the gene ends were 6 bases for V and 4 bases for J; bases not matched to a gene: 10. The CDR3 totals 15 residues. Per germline, CDR1 SEHNR and CDR2 FQNEAQ (reference sequence).

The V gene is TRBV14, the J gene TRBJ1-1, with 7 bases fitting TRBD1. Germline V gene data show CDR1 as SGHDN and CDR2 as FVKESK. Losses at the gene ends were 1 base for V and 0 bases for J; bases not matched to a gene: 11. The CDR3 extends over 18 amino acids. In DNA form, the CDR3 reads TGTGCCAGCAGCCAAGTCCGGGACAGCATCCAAATGAACACTGAAGCTTTCTTT. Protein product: CASSQVRDSIQMNTEAFF.

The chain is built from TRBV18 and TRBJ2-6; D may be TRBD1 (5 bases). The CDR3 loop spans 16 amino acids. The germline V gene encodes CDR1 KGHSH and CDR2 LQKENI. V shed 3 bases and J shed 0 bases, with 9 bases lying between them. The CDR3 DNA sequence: TGTGCCAGCTCACCTAGGGGATACTCTGGGGCCAACGTCCTGACTTTC. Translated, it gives CASSPRGYSGANVLTF.

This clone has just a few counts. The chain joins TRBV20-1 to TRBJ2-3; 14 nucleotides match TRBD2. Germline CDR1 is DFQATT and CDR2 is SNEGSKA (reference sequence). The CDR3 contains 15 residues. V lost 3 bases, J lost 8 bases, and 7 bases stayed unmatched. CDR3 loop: CSASAGLAGERTQYF. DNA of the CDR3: TGCAGTGCTAGTGCGGGACTAGCGGGGGAACGTACGCAGTATTTT.

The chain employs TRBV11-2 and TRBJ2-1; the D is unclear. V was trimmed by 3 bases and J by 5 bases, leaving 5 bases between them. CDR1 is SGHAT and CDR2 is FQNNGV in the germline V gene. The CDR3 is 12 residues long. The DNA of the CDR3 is TGTGCCAGCAGCTTCAACAACAATGAGCAGTTCTTC. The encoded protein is CASSFNNNEQFF.

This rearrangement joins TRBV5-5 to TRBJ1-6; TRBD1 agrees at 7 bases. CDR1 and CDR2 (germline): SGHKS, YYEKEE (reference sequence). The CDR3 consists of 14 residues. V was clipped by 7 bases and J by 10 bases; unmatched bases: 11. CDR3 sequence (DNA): TGTGCCAGCTCCGGTAGGGGGCTGAGATCACCCCTCCACTTT. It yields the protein CASSGRGLRSPLHF. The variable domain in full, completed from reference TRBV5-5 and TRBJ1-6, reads DAGVTQSPTHLIKTRGQQVTLRCSPISGHKSVSWYQQVLGQGPQFIFQYYEKEERGRGNFPDRFSARQFPNYSSELNVNALLLGDSALYLCASSGRGLRSPLHFGNGTRLTVT.

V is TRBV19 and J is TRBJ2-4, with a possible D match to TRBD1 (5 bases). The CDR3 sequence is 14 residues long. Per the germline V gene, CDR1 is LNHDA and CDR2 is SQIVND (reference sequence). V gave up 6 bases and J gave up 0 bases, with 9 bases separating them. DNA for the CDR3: TGTGCCAGTAGCCCCAGGGAAGCCAAAAACATTCAGTACTTC. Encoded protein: CASSPREAKNIQYF.

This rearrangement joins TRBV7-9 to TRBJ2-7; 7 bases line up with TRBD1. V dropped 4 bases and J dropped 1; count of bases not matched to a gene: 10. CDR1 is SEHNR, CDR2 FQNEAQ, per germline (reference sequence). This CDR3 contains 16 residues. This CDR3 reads CASSSQTGRTSYEQYF. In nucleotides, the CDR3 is TGTGCCAGCAGCTCGCAGACAGGGCGGACTTCCTACGAGCAGTACTTC.

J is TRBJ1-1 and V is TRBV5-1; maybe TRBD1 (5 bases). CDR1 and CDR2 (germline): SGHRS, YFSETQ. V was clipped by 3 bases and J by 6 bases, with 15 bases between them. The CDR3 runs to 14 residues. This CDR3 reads CASSWGEGGSEAFF. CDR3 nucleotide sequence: TGCGCCAGCAGCTGGGGGGAAGGAGGCTCTGAAGCTTTCTTT.

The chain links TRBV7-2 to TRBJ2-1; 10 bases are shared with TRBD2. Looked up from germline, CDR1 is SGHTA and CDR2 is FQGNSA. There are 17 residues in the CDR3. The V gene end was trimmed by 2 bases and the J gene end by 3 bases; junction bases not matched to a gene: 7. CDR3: CASSLSGGLANYNEQFF. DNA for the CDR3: TGTGCCAGCAGCTTAAGCGGGGGACTAGCGAACTACAATGAGCAGTTCTTC.

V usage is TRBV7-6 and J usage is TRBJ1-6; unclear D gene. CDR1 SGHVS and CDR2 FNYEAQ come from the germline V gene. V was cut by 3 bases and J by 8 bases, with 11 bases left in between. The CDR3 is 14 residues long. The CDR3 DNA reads TGTGCCAGCAGCTTGAGGGCAGAGGATTCACCCCTCCACTTT. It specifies CASSLRAEDSPLHF.

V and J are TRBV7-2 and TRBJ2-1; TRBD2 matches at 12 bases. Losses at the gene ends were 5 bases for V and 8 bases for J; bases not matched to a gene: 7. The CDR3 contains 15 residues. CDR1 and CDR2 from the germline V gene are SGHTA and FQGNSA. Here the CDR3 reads CASSTTSGGIYEQFF. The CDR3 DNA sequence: TGTGCCAGCAGCACTACTAGCGGGGGGATCTATGAGCAGTTCTTC.

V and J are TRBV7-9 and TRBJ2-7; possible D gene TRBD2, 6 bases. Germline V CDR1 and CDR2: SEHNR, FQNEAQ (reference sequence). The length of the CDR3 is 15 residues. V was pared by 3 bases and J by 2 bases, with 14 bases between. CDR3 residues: CASSFFEGGTYEQYF. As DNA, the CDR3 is TGTGCCAGCAGCTTTTTCGAAGGCGGGACCTACGAGCAGTACTTC.

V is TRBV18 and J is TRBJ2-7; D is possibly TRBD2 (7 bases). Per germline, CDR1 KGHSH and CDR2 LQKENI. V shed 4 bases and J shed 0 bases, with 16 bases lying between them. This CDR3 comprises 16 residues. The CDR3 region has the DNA TGTGCCAGCTCACTGGGCGGGGGCGTACCCTCCTACGAGCAGTACTTC. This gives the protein CASSLGGGVPSYEQYF.

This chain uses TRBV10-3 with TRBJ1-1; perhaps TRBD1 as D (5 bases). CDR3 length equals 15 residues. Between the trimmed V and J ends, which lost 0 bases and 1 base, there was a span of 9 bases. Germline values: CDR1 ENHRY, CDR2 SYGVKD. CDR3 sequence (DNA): TGTGCCATCAGTGAGTCGAAAGGGGCGAACACTGAAGCTTTCTTT. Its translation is CAISESKGANTEAFF.

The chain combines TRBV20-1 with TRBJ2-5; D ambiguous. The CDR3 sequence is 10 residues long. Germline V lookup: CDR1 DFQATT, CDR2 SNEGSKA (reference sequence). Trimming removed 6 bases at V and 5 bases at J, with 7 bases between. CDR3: CSALLETQYF. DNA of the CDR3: TGCAGTGCCCTCTTGGAGACCCAGTACTTC.